The entry below gives a single T cell receptor (beta chain) sequence along with its context. Its antigen has not been determined. Base-call qualities are not available, and no considerably larger clone is one nucleotide away. This specimen comes from a study of regulatory T cells in long-lasting Graves disease listed by TCRdb under 2021. Background for the entire study: Persistent Graves' disease was defined as antithyroid drug treatment for over 5 years with persistently positive TSH receptor autoantibodies. TCR sequencing covered some 13 persistent and 20 or so newly diagnosed Graves' disease patients, some 33 samples in total. The study was conducted in China and was registered as a clinical trial. This study used TCR sequencing and RNA sequencing of peripheral blood to compare persistent Graves' disease patients against newly diagnosed Graves' disease patients. Persistent Graves' disease patients in the clinical cohort had taken antithyroid drugs for roughly ten years on average. The full study reports these points: The small sample size was acknowledged by the authors as a limitation that may reduce accuracy. Because the primary lesion, thyroid tissue, could not be accessed, the study looked at peripheral blood alone. Only the TCR beta chain was sequenced and analyzed. Lower TCR Shannon entropy and fewer highly expanded clones were observed in persistent Graves' disease patients than in newly diagnosed patients, which suggested clonal expansion. Patients with persistent disease shared more public clonotypes (about 2,700) than newly diagnosed patients did (approximately 970).

Receptors were amplified or captured by multiplex PCR. Sequencing used an Illumina HiSeq 4000. CDR3 regions were amplified by Arm-PCR with iRepertoire HTBI primers to construct TCR beta libraries. Before sequencing, the PCR products went through gel purification. Concerning the study's data processing: Across samples, around 58 TRBV and 13 to 15 TRBJ segments were identified and used for gene usage analysis of CDR3 amino acid clonotypes. COPE and FqMerger were used to merge filtered high-quality paired reads into contigs. BLAST was used to align contigs to IMGT TRBV, TRBD and TRBJ reference genes, and CDR3 was defined according to IMGT. Highly expanded clones were defined as clonotypes with a frequency above 0.1%. Shannon entropy served as the measure of repertoire diversity, while the Gini coefficient captured V-J evenness. Clonotypes shared by more than one individual were considered public. TCRdb reworked the public reads: Q25 trimming with fastp, MiXCR clone assembly, productive beta chains retained. All rows with the same CDR3 protein become a single entry with the most common DNA and genes. The V and J calls come from TCRdb's annotation, not from the publication. The sample table holds about 450,000 distinct CDR3 sequences, of which 23% were seen once. Roughly 30% of the sample rests with the top ten.

Taken with the paper, the label for time point translates to: persistent/refractory GD, antithyroid drugs over 5 years with positive TRAb. For both TCR sequencing and RNA sequencing, RNA was extracted from PBMCs in TRIzol. Graves' disease was diagnosed according to American Thyroid Association guidelines. The patients came from an endocrinology department in Xi'an, China. Each patient gave about 9.1 milliliters of peripheral blood, collected in an EDTA anticoagulant tube. Ficoll Paque Plus density gradient separation was used to isolate PBMCs, and no further T cell sorting was done. An Agilent 2100 Bioanalyzer and agarose gel were used to check RNA quality, while a NanoDrop 2000 measured RNA concentration. The starting material was peripheral blood mononuclear cells (PBMCs), obtained when the disease was refractory, from a patient treated with antithyroid drugs. The clonotype originates from a female donor with Graves disease.

The nucleotides read TGCAGCGTTCACCAGGGGGCCGCGAGGGAGCAGTACTTC. Translation gives CSVHQGAAREQYF. The chain was built from TRBV29-1 and TRBJ2-7, with TRBD1 identical over 8 junction bases. From the germline V gene, CDR1 is SQVTM and CDR2 is ANQGSEA. V is pruned by 5 bases and J by 7 bases, leaving 10 bases of the junction without a gene match. The CDR3, cysteine through phenylalanine, is 13 amino acids long. Only CDR3 DNA remains: 39 bases, in frame from the first base.